Listed below are T cell receptor beta chains from one sample, sequenced in a study of blood T cell repertoires in COVID-19. Assay: immunoSEQ multiplex PCR; the TCRdb copy retains only in-frame clones and omits some. There are roughly 400,000 clones in the sample; over 75% occur only once, and 1.4% lies in the top ten. The sample was PBMCs or T cells enriched from blood (not recorded which). The source is a woman aged 18-29 years who had been exposed to COVID-19. The conserved cysteine and the conserved F or W are not part of the CDR3 here.

v_call,j_call,cdr3_aa
TRBV7-6,TRBJ2-1,ASSLRPVASRGNEQF
TRBV9,TRBJ2-5,ASSDKAAPY
TRBV2,TRBJ2-5,ASSESGLQETQY
TRBV5-1,TRBJ1-2,ASSLDEGANYGYT
TRBV4-2,TRBJ1-5,ASSQDGTAGNSNQPQH
TRBV28,TRBJ2-1,ASSLLPVYNEQF
TRBV28,TRBJ2-7,ASNPTISYEQY
TRBV29-1,TRBJ1-2,SGRDSNYGYT
TRBV28,TRBJ2-7,ARGLGYEQY
TRBV12-1,TRBJ1-4,ASSDDRGRCEKLF
TRBV7-2,TRBJ2-5,ASSLAWSSGGRETQY
TRBV7-8,TRBJ2-3,ASSPRSMGQGQFNPSTDTQY
TRBV7-9,TRBJ2-3,ASSTRSLAGGHTDTQY
TRBV5-1,TRBJ2-3,ASSLVGGTTDTQY
TRBV7-9,TRBJ2-3,ASSLVVLREGQTDTQY
TRBV5-4,TRBJ1-2,ASSGAGTANYGYT
TRBV28,TRBJ1-6,ASRSLRGGGYSPLH
TRBV6-5,TRBJ2-1,ATRIPSSYNEQF
TRBV5-4,TRBJ2-2,ASSLGGPLTGELF
TRBV6-4,TRBJ2-3,ASSVGTSERDTQY
TRBV19,TRBJ1-2,ASSIIPPDIYGYT
TRBV5-1,TRBJ1-3,ASSLVAGGLGDGNTIY
TRBV19,TRBJ2-3,ASSPPPGLAGTDTQY